The clone carrying this TCR beta chain was seen at least ten times. The sample comes from a study of human T cells and chemical hapten exposure. The wider study: Per-sample variation in TCR yield stemmed mainly from small pooled library volume differences.

Individual cDNA molecules each carried unique molecular identifiers attached by the library. Via MiXCR, TCRdb re-called the RACE reads, giving one row per CDR3 protein. The data show 44,000 or so distinct CDR3 sequences, 3% to 4.5% seen once. Described time point: healthy volunteer bleed at 6 weeks. RNA extraction used unfractionated whole blood as the source of total RNA. Trimming took 5 bases from V and 1 from J; bases not matched to a gene: 5. The CDR3 totals 17 residues. The V gene's germline CDR1 is MNHEY and CDR2 SVGAGI. The sequencing sample was made of whole blood. The TCR was taken from a human donor in good health. Some clones in this sample may be carry-over from other donors' samples. The rearrangement joins TRBV6-5 to TRBJ2-2; 12 bases are shared with TRBD1. The CDR3 is CASSPGQGAVNTGELFF. The CDR3 DNA sequence: TGTGCCAGCAGTCCGGGACAGGGGGCCGTGAACACCGGGGAGCTGTTTTTT.